This TCR beta chain originates from a study of blood T cell repertoires in COVID-19. Assay: immunoSEQ multiplex PCR; the TCRdb copy retains only in-frame clones and omits some. This table has roughly 57,000 clones, more than 70% appearing once. This clonotype was sampled from a human donor in a cohort sampled during active COVID-19. Sequencing was done on a sample of peripheral blood.

CDR3 region: CASSFDRDVSLHF. CDR3 nucleotide sequence: TGTGCCAGCAGCTTCGACAGGGACGTATCCCTCCACTTT. The V and J genes are TRBV5-4 and TRBJ1-6; 7 nucleotides line up with TRBD1. The CDR3 consists of 13 residues. The germline V gene encodes CDR1 SGHNT and CDR2 YYREEE (reference sequence). Trimming cost V 2 bases and J 14 bases; bases outside gene matches: 7.